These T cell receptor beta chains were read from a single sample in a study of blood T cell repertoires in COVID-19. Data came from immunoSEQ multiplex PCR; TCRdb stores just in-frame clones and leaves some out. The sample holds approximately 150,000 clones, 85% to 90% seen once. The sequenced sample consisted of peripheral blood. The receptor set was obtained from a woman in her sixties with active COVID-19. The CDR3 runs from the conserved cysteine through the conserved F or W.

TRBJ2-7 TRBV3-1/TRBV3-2 CASSRTSGNYEQYF
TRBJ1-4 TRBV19 CASSIFQGFNEKLFF
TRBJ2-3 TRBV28 CASSLAGGMDTQYF
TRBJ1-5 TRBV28 CASSSAAGTAYSNQPQHF
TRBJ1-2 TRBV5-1 CASSPHAPDRGQGYTF
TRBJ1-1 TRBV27 CASSSKVVSMRTEAFF
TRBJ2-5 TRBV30 CAWSVGASGRETQYF
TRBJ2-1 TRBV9 CASSADRGRTDEQFF
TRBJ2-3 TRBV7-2 CASSPRTGVTDTQYF
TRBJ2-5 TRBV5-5 CASSLGGIPSKETQYF
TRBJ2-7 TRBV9 CASSVGGGEQYF
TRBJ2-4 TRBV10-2 CASSGQGTKNIQYF
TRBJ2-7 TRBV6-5 CASGDNGAYEQYF
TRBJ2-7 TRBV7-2 CASKGHGGIYEQYF
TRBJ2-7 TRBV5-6 CASSGAGPGVSSYF
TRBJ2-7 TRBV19 CASSIRPGYFYEQYF
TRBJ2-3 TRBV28 CASSPGLAGPDTQYF
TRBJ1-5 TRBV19 CASSITGGDQPQHF
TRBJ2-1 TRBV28 CASSSGLAGEVFYNEQFF
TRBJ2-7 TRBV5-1 CASSLGASGWGEQYF
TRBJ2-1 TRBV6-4 CASSDGGVGEQFF
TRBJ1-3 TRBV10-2 CASSVRRGSGNTIYF
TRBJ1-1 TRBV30 CAWSEGVGEAFF
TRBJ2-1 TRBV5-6 CASSLVRGPYNEQFF
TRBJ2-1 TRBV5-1 CASSLGIATYNEQFF
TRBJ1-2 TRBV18 CASSPTVNQRNYGYTF
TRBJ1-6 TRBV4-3 CASSQALARNSPLHF
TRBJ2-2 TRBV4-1 CASSQVPGRSSGELFF
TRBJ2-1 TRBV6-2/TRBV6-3 CASSLSLLSYNEQFF
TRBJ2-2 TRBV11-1 CASSWGQFNTGELFF
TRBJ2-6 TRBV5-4 CASSRGGTGANVLTF
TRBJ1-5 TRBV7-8 CASSSGGVLNQPQHF
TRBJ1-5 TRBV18 CASSPNRGGNGQPQHF
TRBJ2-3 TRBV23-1 CASSPTTGTSGRVRLDTDTQYF
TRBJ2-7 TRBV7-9 CASSKIYEAESAYEQYF
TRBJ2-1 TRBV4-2 CASSRGPGQGDNEQFF